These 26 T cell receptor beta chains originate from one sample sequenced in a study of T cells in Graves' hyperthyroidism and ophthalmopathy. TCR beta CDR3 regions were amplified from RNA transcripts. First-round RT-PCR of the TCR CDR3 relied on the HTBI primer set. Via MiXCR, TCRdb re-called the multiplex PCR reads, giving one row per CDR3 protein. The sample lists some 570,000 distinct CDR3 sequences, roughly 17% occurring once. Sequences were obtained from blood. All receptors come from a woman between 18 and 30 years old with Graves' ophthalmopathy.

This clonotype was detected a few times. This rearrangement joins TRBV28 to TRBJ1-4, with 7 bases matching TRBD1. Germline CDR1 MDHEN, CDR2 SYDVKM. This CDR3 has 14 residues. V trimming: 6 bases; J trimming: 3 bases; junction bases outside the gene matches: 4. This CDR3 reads CASRKTGSNEKLFF. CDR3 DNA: TGTGCCAGCAGGAAGACAGGGTCTAATGAAAAACTGTTTTTT.

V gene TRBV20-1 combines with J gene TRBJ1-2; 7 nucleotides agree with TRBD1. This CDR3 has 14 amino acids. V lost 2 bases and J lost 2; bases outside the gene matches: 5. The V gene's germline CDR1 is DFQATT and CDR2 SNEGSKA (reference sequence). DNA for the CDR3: TGCAGTGCTAGACAAACGGGACAGAACTATGGCTACACCTTC. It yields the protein CSARQTGQNYGYTF.

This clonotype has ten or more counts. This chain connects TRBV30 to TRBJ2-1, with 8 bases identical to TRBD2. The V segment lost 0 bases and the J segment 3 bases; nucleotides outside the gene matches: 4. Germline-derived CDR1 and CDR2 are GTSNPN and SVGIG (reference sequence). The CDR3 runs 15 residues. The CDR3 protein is CAWSVISGVYNEQFF. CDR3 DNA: TGTGCCTGGAGTGTAATTAGCGGGGTCTACAATGAGCAGTTCTTC.

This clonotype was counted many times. The CDR3 DNA sequence: TGTGCCAGCAGTTTTGTAAGGGGGCTGAGCAATCAGCCCCAGCATTTT. Protein product: CASSFVRGLSNQPQHF. This rearrangement joins TRBV28 to TRBJ1-5; 7 bases are a match to TRBD1. Unmatched junction bases numbered 6, after V lost 3 bases and J lost 1 base. CDR1 MDHEN and CDR2 SYDVKM come from the germline V gene. CDR3 length: 16 residues.

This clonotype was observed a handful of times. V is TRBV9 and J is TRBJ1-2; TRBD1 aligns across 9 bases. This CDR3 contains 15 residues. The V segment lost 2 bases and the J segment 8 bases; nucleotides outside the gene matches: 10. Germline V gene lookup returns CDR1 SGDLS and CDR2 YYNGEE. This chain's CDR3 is CASSVGSTGGGGYTF. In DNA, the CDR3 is TGTGCCAGCAGCGTGGGATCGACAGGGGGGGGAGGCTACACCTTC. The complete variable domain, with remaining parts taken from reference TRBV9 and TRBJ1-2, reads DSGVTQTPKHLITATGQRVTLRCSPRSGDLSVYWYQQSLDQGLQFLIQYYNGEERAKGNILERFSAQQFPDLHSELNLSSLELGDSALYFCASSVGSTGGGGYTFGSGTRLTVV.

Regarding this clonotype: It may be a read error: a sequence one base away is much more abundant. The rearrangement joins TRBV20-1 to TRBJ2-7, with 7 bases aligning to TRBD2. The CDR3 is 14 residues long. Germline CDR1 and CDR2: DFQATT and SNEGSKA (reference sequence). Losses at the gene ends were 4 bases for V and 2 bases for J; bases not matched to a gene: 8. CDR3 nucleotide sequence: TGCAGTGCTATAACTCCCGGGGGGACCTACGAGCAGTACTTC. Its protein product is CSAITPGGTYEQYF.

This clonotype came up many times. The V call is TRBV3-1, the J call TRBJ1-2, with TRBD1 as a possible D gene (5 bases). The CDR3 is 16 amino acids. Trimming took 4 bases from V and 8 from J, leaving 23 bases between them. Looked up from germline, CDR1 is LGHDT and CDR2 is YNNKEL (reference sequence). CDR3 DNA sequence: TGTGCCAGCAGCCGCGGGGGGTTGGAGGCCCTGAGCGGCTACACCTTC. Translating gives CASSRGGLEALSGYTF.

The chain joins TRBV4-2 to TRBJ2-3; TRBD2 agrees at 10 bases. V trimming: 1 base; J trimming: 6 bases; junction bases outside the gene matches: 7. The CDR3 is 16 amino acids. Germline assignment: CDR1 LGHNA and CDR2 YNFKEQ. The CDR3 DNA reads TGTGCCAGCAGCCAAGTGTTAGCGGGGGGTTTTGATACGCAGTATTTT. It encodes CASSQVLAGGFDTQYF.

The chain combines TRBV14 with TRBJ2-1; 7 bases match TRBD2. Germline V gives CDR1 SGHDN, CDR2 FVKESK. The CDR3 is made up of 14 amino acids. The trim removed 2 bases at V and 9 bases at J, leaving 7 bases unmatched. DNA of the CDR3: TGTGCCAGCAGCCAACGCGGGGGTAGAGGTGAGCAGTTCTTC. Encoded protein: CASSQRGGRGEQFF. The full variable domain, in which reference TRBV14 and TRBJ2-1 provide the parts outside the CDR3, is EAGVTQFPSHSVIEKGQTVTLRCDPISGHDNLYWYRRVMGKEIKFLLHFVKESKQDESGMPNNRFLAERTGGTYSTLKVQPAELEDSGVYFCASSQRGGRGEQFFGPGTRLTVL.

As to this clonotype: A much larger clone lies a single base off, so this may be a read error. CDR3 sequence (DNA): TGTGCCAGCAGCTTAAATTCGGGGAACACTGAAGCTTCCTTT. This codes for CASSLNSGNTEASF. The chain employs TRBV7-9 and TRBJ1-1; D remains ambiguous. The CDR3 is 14 amino acids. In germline, CDR1 is SEHNR, CDR2 FQNEAQ (reference sequence).

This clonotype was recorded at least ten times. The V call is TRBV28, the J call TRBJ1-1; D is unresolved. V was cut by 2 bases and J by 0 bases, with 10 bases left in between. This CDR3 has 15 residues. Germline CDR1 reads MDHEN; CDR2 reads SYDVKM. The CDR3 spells CASSLSFRMNTEAFF. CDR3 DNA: TGTGCCAGCAGTTTAAGTTTCCGGATGAACACTGAAGCTTTCTTT. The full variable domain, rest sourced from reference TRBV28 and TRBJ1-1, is DVKVTQSSRYLVKRTGEKVFLECVQDMDHENMFWYRQDPGLGLRLIYFSYDVKMKEKGDIPEGYSVSREKKERFSLILESASTNQTSMYLCASSLSFRMNTEAFFGQGTRLTVV.

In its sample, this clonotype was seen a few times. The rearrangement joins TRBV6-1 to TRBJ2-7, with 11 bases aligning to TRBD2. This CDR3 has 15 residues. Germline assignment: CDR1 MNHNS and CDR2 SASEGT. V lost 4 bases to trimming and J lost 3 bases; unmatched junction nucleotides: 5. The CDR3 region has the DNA TGTGCCAGCAGTGGGGGACTAGCGGTGAACTACGAGCAGTACTTC. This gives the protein CASSGGLAVNYEQYF.

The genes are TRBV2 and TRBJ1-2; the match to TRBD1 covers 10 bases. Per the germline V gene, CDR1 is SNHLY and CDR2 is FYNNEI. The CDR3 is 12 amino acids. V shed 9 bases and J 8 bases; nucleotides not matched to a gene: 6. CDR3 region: CAREDRGEGYTF. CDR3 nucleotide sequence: TGTGCCAGAGAGGACAGGGGGGAAGGCTACACCTTC. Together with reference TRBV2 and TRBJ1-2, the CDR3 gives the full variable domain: EPEVTQTPSHQVTQMGQEVILRCVPISNHLYFYWYRQILGQKVEFLVSFYNNEISEKSEIFDDQFSVERPDGSNFTLKIRSTKLEDSAMYFCAREDRGEGYTFGSGTRLTVV.

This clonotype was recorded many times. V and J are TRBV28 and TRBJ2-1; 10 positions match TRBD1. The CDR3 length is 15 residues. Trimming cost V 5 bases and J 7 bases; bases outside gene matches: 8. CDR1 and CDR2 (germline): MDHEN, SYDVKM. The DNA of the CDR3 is TGTGCCAGCAGTACCCGGACAGGGGGTTTAAATGAGCAGTTCTTC. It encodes CASSTRTGGLNEQFF.

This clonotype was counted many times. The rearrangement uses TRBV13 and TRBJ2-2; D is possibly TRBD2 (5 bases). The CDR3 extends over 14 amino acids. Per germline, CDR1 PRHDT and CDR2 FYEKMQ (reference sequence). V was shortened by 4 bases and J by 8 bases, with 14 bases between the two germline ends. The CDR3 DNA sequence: TGTGCCAGCAGCTCCGCAACAAGAGGGGGGGAGCTGTTTTTT. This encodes CASSSATRGGELFF.

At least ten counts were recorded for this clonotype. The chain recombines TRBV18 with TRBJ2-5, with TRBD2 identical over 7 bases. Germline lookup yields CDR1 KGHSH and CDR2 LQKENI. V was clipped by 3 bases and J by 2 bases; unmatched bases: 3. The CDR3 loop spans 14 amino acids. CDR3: CASSPGLGQETQYF. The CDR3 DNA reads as TGTGCCAGCTCACCCGGACTAGGACAAGAGACCCAGTACTTC.

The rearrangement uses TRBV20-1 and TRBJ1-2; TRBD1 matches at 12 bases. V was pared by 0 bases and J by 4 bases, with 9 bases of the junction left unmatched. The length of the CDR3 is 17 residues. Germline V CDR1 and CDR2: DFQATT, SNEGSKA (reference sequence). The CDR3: CSARDDMGTGGVYGYTF. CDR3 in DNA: TGCAGTGCTAGAGATGATATGGGGACAGGGGGCGTCTATGGCTACACCTTC.

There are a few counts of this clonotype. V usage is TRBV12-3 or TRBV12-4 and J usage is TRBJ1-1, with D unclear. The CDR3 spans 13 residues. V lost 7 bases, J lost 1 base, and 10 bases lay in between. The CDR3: CASTMQENTEAFF. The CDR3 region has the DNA TGTGCCAGCACCATGCAGGAGAACACTGAAGCTTTCTTT.

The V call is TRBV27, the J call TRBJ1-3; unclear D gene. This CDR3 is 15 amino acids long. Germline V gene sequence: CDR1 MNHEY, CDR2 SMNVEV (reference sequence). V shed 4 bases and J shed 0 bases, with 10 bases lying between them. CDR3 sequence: CASSSDGFSGNTIYF. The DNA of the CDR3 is TGTGCCAGCAGTTCGGACGGGTTCTCTGGAAACACCATATATTTT.

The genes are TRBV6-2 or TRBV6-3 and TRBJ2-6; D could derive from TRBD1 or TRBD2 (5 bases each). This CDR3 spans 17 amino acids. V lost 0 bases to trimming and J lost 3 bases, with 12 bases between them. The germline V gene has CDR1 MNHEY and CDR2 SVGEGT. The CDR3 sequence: CASSYSPGAYGANVLTF. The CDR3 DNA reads TGTGCCAGCAGTTACTCCCCCGGGGCTTATGGGGCCAACGTCCTGACTTTC.

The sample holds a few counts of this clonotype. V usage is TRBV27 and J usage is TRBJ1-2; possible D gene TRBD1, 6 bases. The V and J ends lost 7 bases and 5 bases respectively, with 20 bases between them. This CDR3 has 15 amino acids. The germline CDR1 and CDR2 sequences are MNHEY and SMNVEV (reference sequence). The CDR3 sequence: CASNPAGHTLYGYTF. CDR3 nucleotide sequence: TGTGCCAGCAATCCTGCGGGACATACTTTATATGGCTACACCTTC.

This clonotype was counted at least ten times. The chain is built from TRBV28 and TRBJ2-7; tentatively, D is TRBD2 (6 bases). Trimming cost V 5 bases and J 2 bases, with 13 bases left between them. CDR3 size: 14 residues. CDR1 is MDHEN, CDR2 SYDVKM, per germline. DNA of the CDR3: TGTGCCAGCAGTCCAGGGACTGGAGCCTACGAGCAGTACTTC. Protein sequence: CASSPGTGAYEQYF.

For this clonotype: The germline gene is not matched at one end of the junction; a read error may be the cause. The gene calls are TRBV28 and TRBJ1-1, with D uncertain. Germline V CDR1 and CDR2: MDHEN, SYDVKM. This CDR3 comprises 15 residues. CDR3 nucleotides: TGTGCCAGCAGTTTAGACGGGGATGCGTACACTGAAGCTTCCTTT. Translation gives CASSLDGDAYTEASF.

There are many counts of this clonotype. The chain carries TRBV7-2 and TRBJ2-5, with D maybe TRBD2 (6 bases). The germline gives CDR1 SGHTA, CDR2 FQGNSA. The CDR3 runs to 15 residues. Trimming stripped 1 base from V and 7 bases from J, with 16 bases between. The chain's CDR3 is CASSLVTRARGTQYF. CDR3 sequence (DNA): TGTGCCAGCAGCTTAGTTACGCGAGCGCGGGGGACCCAGTACTTC.

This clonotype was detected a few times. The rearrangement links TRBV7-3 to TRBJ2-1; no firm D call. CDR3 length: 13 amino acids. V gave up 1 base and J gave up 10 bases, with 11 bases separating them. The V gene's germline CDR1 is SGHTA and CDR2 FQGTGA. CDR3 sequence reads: CASSLMLESEQFF. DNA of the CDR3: TGTGCCAGCAGCTTAATGTTAGAATCCGAGCAGTTCTTC.

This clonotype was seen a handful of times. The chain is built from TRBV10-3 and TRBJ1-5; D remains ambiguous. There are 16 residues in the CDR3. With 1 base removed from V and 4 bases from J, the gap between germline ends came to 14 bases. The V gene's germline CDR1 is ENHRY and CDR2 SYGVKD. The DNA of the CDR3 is TGTGCCATCAGTGAGTTTAGGAATTACTGGAATCAGCCCCAGCATTTT. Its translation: CAISEFRNYWNQPQHF.